These 15 T cell receptor beta chains were all obtained from the same sample, sequenced in a study of blood T cells in healthy people across ages (dated by TCRdb to the mid-2010s). Libraries were prepared through 5' RACE. The reads were generated on an Illumina HiSeq 2500. A second PCR of about 7 to 12 cycles was run with a J-beta primer mix and a sample-barcoded 5' primer. TCRdb took the public reads, trimmed them with fastp at Q25, ran MiXCR for clone calling and kept in-frame beta chains. Entries that share a CDR3 protein sequence are merged under the most common genes and DNA. This sample has around 690,000 distinct CDR3 sequences in its table, and approximately 50% of those were observed once. The ten most abundant clones make up approximately 40% of the sample. Sequencing input: blood. The source is a man between 60 and 75 years old in good health.

Worth noting for this clonotype: Germline and junction disagree at one end, which may indicate a read error. This chain uses TRBV18 with TRBJ2-6; D may be TRBD1 (5 bases). The CDR3 contains 15 residues. Germline CDR1 is KGHSH and CDR2 is LQKENI. The CDR3 sequence: CASSPLPSGADVLTF. DNA of the CDR3: TGTGCCAGCTCACCGCTGCCCTCTGGGGCCGACGTCCTGACTTTC. Full variable domain (remainder filled in from reference TRBV18 and TRBJ2-6): NAGVMQNPRHLVRRRGQEARLRCSPMKGHSHVYWYRQLPEEGLKFMVYLQKENIIDESGMPKERFSAEFPKEGPSILRIQQVVRGDSAAYFCASSPLPSGADVLTFGAGSRLTVL.

The rearrangement uses TRBV5-1 and TRBJ2-5; D could derive from TRBD1 or TRBD2 (5 bases each). The germline V gene encodes CDR1 SGHRS and CDR2 YFSETQ. The CDR3 sequence is 15 residues long. Trimming cost V 4 bases and J 2 bases, with 15 bases left between them. Here the CDR3 DNA reads TGCGCCAGCAGCGGCGGACCGGGACCTCAAGAGACCCAGTACTTC. It yields the protein CASSGGPGPQETQYF.

This chain joins TRBV5-1 and TRBJ2-1, with 12 bases lining up with TRBD1. The CDR3 consists of 14 residues. Germline assignment: CDR1 SGHRS and CDR2 YFSETQ. The junction had 5 bases not matched to a gene; V was cut back by 4 bases and J by 9 bases. The DNA for the CDR3 is TGCGCCAGCAGCCCTGGGACAGGGGGCACTGAGCAGTTCTTC. This codes for CASSPGTGGTEQFF.

This clonotype showed up just once. The chain uses TRBV9 and TRBJ2-7; 9 bases agree with TRBD2. The J call may be faulty, since TRBJ2-5 better matches the DNA end. Germline V gives CDR1 SGDLS, CDR2 YYNGEE. The CDR3 contains 15 residues. This CDR3 reads CASSPRLAEQETQYF. The CDR3 DNA follows: TGTGCCAGCAGCCCGCGACTAGCGGAGCAAGAGACCCAGTACTTC.

The chain has TRBV12-3 or TRBV12-4 and TRBJ2-3, with D perhaps TRBD1 (6 bases). Trimming pared 2 bases from V and 3 bases from J, leaving 12 bases between. The CDR3 loop spans 15 amino acids. CDR3 DNA sequence: TGTGCCAGCAGTTTAACGGCAGGGGTTACAGATACGCAGTATTTT. Amino acid sequence: CASSLTAGVTDTQYF.

About this clonotype itself: One end of the junction varies from germline; a read error may be responsible. The chain employs TRBV7-8 and TRBJ1-5; D gene ambiguous. The germline V gene has CDR1 SGHVS and CDR2 FQNEAQ. This CDR3 is 18 amino acids long. CDR3 protein: CASSLGGQHEYSNQPQHF. The CDR3 nucleotides read TGTGCCAGCAGCTTAGGCGGCCAGCATGAGTATAGCAATCAACCCCAGCATTTT.

The genes are TRBV3-1 and TRBJ2-2; tentative D call: TRBD2 (5 bases). CDR3 length equals 13 residues. Germline CDR1 and CDR2: LGHDT and YNNKEL (reference sequence). The V end was cut by 4 bases, the J end by 6 bases, with 9 bases between. The CDR3 loop is CASSPGEPGELFF. CDR3 in DNA: TGTGCCAGCAGCCCTGGGGAGCCCGGGGAGCTGTTTTTT.

Details on this clonotype: One junction end disagrees with the germline gene, perhaps due to a read error. The chain combines TRBV3-1 with TRBJ1-2, with D maybe TRBD1 (5 bases). This CDR3 region has 15 residues. Germline CDR1 LGHDT, CDR2 YNNKEL (reference sequence). The CDR3 loop reads CAGSQDGEQDYGYTF. The CDR3 DNA is TGTGCCGGCAGCCAAGATGGGGAACAGGACTATGGCTACACCTTC.

V is TRBV9 and J is TRBJ2-5, with 9 bases identical to TRBD2. Germline-derived CDR1 and CDR2 are SGDLS and YYNGEE. This CDR3 is built from 16 residues. V lost 0 bases and J lost 2; bases outside the gene matches: 5. The CDR3 reads CASSVGAGGRQETQYF. The CDR3 DNA reads TGTGCCAGCAGCGTAGGGGCGGGGGGGCGACAAGAGACCCAGTACTTC.

This rearrangement joins TRBV7-2 to TRBJ1-1, with 8 bases that match TRBD1. The CDR3 extends over 12 amino acids. The V gene's germline CDR1 is SGHTA and CDR2 FQGNSA. The junction had 5 bases not matched to a gene; V was cut back by 4 bases and J by 10 bases. The CDR3 DNA sequence: TGTGCCAGCAGCTCGCGGACAGGGTTAGCTTTCTTT. This gives the protein CASSSRTGLAFF.

The V gene is TRBV4-1, the J gene TRBJ1-4; no definite D call. The CDR3 runs 15 residues. Trimming removed 3 bases from V and 0 bases from J, with 8 bases in between. Germline loops: CDR1 MGHRA, CDR2 YSYEKL. The CDR3 protein is CASSQVGATNEKLFF. CDR3 sequence (DNA): TGCGCCAGCAGCCAGGTCGGAGCAACTAATGAAAAACTGTTTTTT.

The gene calls are TRBV28 and TRBJ2-1, with a weak D call TRBD2 (6 bases). This CDR3 is 12 amino acids long. Trimming took off 6 bases at V and 9 bases at J, with 12 bases between the two ends. Germline CDR1 MDHEN, CDR2 SYDVKM. The CDR3 is CASSSTRGEQFF. CDR3 coding DNA: TGTGCCAGCAGCTCGACTAGGGGTGAGCAGTTCTTC.

This CDR3 is CSAKRGAMNTEAFF. In nucleotides, the CDR3 is TGCAGTGCCAAACGAGGGGCCATGAACACTGAAGCTTTCTTT. J is TRBJ1-1 and V is TRBV20-1, with D possibly being TRBD1 (5 bases). Germline V CDR1 and CDR2: DFQATT, SNEGSKA (reference sequence). CDR3 length: 14 amino acids. Trimming left V 6 bases short and J 0 bases short, with 14 bases between.

The V and J genes are TRBV6-5 and TRBJ2-1; either TRBD1 or TRBD2 may supply D (7 bases each). Trimming shortened V by 2 bases and J by 10 bases, and 15 bases separated the two germline ends. The germline V gene encodes CDR1 MNHEY and CDR2 SVGAGI. The CDR3 consists of 14 residues. The chain's CDR3 is CASSYPNRGGEQFF. CDR3 nucleotide sequence: TGTGCCAGCAGTTACCCGAACAGGGGAGGGGAGCAGTTCTTC.

This clonotype was found many times. The V gene is TRBV4-2, the J gene TRBJ2-1; TRBD2 agrees at 11 bases. The ends lost 4 bases at V and 5 bases at J; junction bases unmatched: 7. The germline V gene encodes CDR1 LGHNA and CDR2 YNFKEQ. This CDR3 has 16 amino acids. The CDR3 here is CASSRHGTSGNNEQFF. In DNA form, the CDR3 reads TGTGCCAGCAGCCGGCACGGGACTAGCGGCAACAATGAGCAGTTCTTC.